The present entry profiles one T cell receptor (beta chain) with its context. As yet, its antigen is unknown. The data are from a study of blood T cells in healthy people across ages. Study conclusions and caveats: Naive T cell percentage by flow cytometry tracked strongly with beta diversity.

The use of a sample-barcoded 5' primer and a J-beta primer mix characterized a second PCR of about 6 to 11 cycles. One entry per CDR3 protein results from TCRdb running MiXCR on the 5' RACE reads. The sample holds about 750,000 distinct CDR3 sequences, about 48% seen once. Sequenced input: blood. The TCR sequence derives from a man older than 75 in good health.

The chain's CDR3 is CASRRTGETLEQYF. CDR3 DNA: TGTGCCAGCAGAAGGACAGGAGAGACGCTCGAGCAGTACTTC. The chain uses TRBV6-1 and TRBJ2-7; 7 nucleotides line up with TRBD1. The germline V gene has CDR1 MNHNS and CDR2 SASEGT. V lost 6 bases and J lost 6; bases outside the gene matches: 11. The CDR3 consists of 14 residues.